These 22 T cell receptor beta chains were all obtained from the same sample, sequenced in a study of T cell responses to AZD1222 COVID-19 vaccine. Some clones are missing from TCRdb's copy, which holds only in-frame ones; the method was immunoSEQ multiplex PCR. The repertoire has around 160,000 clones, about 90% of them found once; the top ten carry around 5.2%. Material: peripheral blood, obtained on day 0 of AZD1222 vaccination. The source of these receptors is an adult in good health.

The sample holds a few counts of this clone. The chain couples TRBV18 to TRBJ2-7, with a tentative D call TRBD2 (6 bases). The CDR3 has 14 residues. CDR1 KGHSH and CDR2 LQKENI come from the germline V gene. V lost 3 bases and J 5 bases, leaving 14 bases between the germline ends. CDR3 in amino acids: CASSPRSGGDEQYF. The CDR3 nucleotides read TGTGCCAGCTCACCCCGGTCCGGGGGAGACGAGCAGTACTTC. The whole variable domain, remainder taken from reference TRBV18 and TRBJ2-7, is NAGVMQNPRHLVRRRGQEARLRCSPMKGHSHVYWYRQLPEEGLKFMVYLQKENIIDESGMPKERFSAEFPKEGPSILRIQQVVRGDSAAYFCASSPRSGGDEQYFGPGTRLTVT.

The V gene is TRBV19, the J gene TRBJ1-1; a weak D match, TRBD1 (6 bases). The CDR3 has 15 amino acids. Germline V gene data show CDR1 as LNHDA and CDR2 as SQIVND (reference sequence). V was trimmed by 5 bases and J by 0 bases, leaving 13 bases between them. The CDR3 region has the DNA TGTGCCAGTAGTCCAAACAGGGCGTTGAACACTGAAGCTTTCTTT. It yields the protein CASSPNRALNTEAFF.

This chain joins TRBV7-2 and TRBJ2-6, with 9 nucleotides matching TRBD1. This CDR3 is built from 16 residues. V dropped 6 bases and J dropped 3; count of bases not matched to a gene: 6. Germline V gives CDR1 SGHTA, CDR2 FQGNSA. The CDR3 spells CASSLTGGYGANVLTF. CDR3 coding DNA: TGTGCCAGCAGTCTCACAGGGGGCTATGGGGCCAACGTCCTGACTTTC.

The chain links TRBV29-1 to TRBJ2-7, with D possibly being TRBD2 (6 bases). The germline gives CDR1 SQVTM, CDR2 ANQGSEA. CDR3 length: 13 amino acids. Trimming cost V 3 bases and J 5 bases, with 14 bases left between them. In nucleotides, the CDR3 is TGCAGCGTTGAGAGATCGGGAGCCGACGAGCAGTACTTC. Its translation: CSVERSGADEQYF.

The V and J genes are TRBV7-2 and TRBJ1-6; no clear D. CDR3 length equals 14 residues. Germline assignment: CDR1 SGHTA and CDR2 FQGNSA. Trimming removed 0 bases from V and 5 bases from J, with 5 bases in between. The CDR3 protein is CASSLAPNNSPLHF. The CDR3 region has the DNA TGTGCCAGCAGCTTAGCACCGAATAATTCACCCCTCCACTTT. Using reference TRBV7-2 and TRBJ1-6 for the parts outside the CDR3, the full variable domain is GAGVSQSPSNKVTEKGKDVELRCDPISGHTALYWYRQSLGQGLEFLIYFQGNSAPDKSGLPSDRFSAERTGGSVSTLTIQRTQQEDSAVYLCASSLAPNNSPLHFGNGTRLTVT.

This clone was counted a single time. This sequence joins TRBV3-1 (or the pseudogene TRBV3-2) and TRBJ1-2; TRBD1 might be the D (5 bases). CDR1 LGHDT and CDR2 YNNKEL come from the germline V gene (reference sequence). The CDR3 is 18 amino acids. V lost 4 bases and J 6 bases, leaving 27 bases between the germline ends. CDR3 sequence: CASSRFRDRGGGLNGYTF. CDR3 coding DNA: TGTGCCAGCAGCCGGTTCCGGGACCGTGGGGGTGGTTTGAATGGCTACACCTTC.

V usage is TRBV7-3 and J usage is TRBJ2-2; possibly TRBD2 for D (6 bases). V was clipped by 4 bases and J by 5 bases, with 11 bases between them. Germline CDR1 is SGHTA and CDR2 is FQGTGA. This CDR3 has 14 amino acids. CDR3 region: CASSYVGGTGELFF. The CDR3 nucleotides are TGTGCCAGCAGCTACGTCGGGGGAACCGGGGAGCTGTTTTTT.

This clone was recorded only once. The chain carries TRBV7-6 and TRBJ1-3; 7 bases agree with TRBD1. The CDR3 is 17 amino acids. V lost 3 bases to trimming and J lost 0 bases; unmatched junction nucleotides: 8. Germline CDR1 is SGHVS and CDR2 is FNYEAQ. The chain's CDR3 is CASSFTAGTDSGNTIYF. DNA for the CDR3: TGTGCCAGCAGCTTTACGGCCGGGACAGACTCTGGAAACACCATATATTTT.

The chain links TRBV11-1 to TRBJ2-5; TRBD2 matches 12 bases. The J segment lost 10 bases and the V segment lost 3 bases, leaving 9 bases of the junction unmatched. Germline V gives CDR1 SGHAT, CDR2 FQDESV (reference sequence). This CDR3 contains 15 residues. In DNA, the CDR3 is TGTGCCAGCAGCTTGGCTAGCGGGAGGGCCGGAAACCAGTACTTC. This gives the protein CASSLASGRAGNQYF.

This chain connects TRBV4-1 to TRBJ1-2; TRBD1 might be the D (6 bases). Trimming stripped 3 bases from V and 6 bases from J, with 14 bases between. The germline gives CDR1 MGHRA, CDR2 YSYEKL. The CDR3 runs 14 residues. DNA of the CDR3: TGCGCCAGCAGCCAGGGGGCAAATATCGATGGCTACACCTTC. It codes for CASSQGANIDGYTF.

There are a few counts of this clone. This chain joins TRBV2 and TRBJ1-5; 8 bases agree with TRBD1. The junction had 9 bases not matched to a gene; V was cut back by 1 base and J by 7 bases. CDR3 length equals 16 residues. From germline, CDR1 is SNHLY and CDR2 FYNNEI. The CDR3 is CASSEGTGFLGQPQHF. CDR3 nucleotide sequence: TGTGCCAGCAGTGAAGGGACAGGGTTTCTTGGACAGCCCCAGCATTTT.

Only one count was recorded for this clone. The chain uses TRBV9 and TRBJ2-1; 7 bases map to TRBD2. Per germline, CDR1 SGDLS and CDR2 YYNGEE. The trim removed 5 bases at V and 5 bases at J, leaving 7 bases unmatched. The CDR3 contains 14 residues. The CDR3 sequence is CASRRGTINNEQFF. Here the CDR3 DNA reads TGTGCCAGCAGGCGGGGGACGATTAACAATGAGCAGTTCTTC.

The chain has TRBV3-1 (or the pseudogene TRBV3-2) and TRBJ2-7, with a tentative D call TRBD1 (6 bases). The length of the CDR3 is 14 residues. In germline, CDR1 is LGHDT, CDR2 YNNKEL (reference sequence). The V gene lost 2 bases and the J gene lost 4 bases, with 12 bases spanning the gap. The CDR3 DNA is TGTGCCAGCAGCCAACAGGGGCAGGGGTACGAGCAGTACTTC. Protein product: CASSQQGQGYEQYF.

The rearrangement joins TRBV12-5 to TRBJ1-5, with D unresolved. Germline V gene sequence: CDR1 LGHNT, CDR2 FRNRAP. CDR3 length: 22 residues. Trimming removed 1 base at V and 4 bases at J, with 32 bases between. CDR3 sequence reads: CASGLDPTRGLEVPASNQPQHF. The CDR3, as DNA: TGTGCTAGTGGTTTGGACCCCACCCGGGGTCTCGAGGTCCCGGCCTCTAATCAGCCCCAGCATTTT.

As DNA, the CDR3 is TGTGCCAGTAGTTCAACAGGGCCCAGGCCCCAGCATTTT. Protein sequence: CASSSTGPRPQHF. The chain links TRBV19 to TRBJ1-5; TRBD1 might be the D (6 bases). The ends were cut back, 5 bases at V and 9 bases at J, with 14 bases in the middle. The CDR3 runs to 13 residues. Germline V gene data show CDR1 as LNHDA and CDR2 as SQIVND (reference sequence).

This clone has more than one count but fewer than ten. CDR3 DNA sequence: TGTGCCAGCAGTTGGGCGGACAGGGCAAACACTGAAGCTTTCTTT. Translated, it gives CASSWADRANTEAFF. The V gene is TRBV27, the J gene TRBJ1-1; TRBD1 matches at 8 bases. The CDR3 is made up of 15 amino acids. The junction had 6 bases not matched to a gene; V was cut back by 4 bases and J by 2 bases. Germline V gives CDR1 MNHEY, CDR2 SMNVEV (reference sequence).

The gene calls are TRBV28 and TRBJ2-7, with 13 bases identical to TRBD2. CDR1 is MDHEN and CDR2 is SYDVKM in the germline V gene. Unmatched junction bases numbered 3, after V lost 5 bases and J lost 2 bases. The CDR3 sequence is 15 residues long. The CDR3 region has the DNA TGTGCCAGCAGTCAGGGACTAGCGGGACCCTACGAGCAGTACTTC. Its translation: CASSQGLAGPYEQYF.

The J gene is TRBJ1-2, the V gene TRBV15, with D possibly being TRBD1 (5 bases). CDR3 length: 15 residues. V lost 1 base and J 4 bases, leaving 13 bases between the germline ends. Per germline, CDR1 LNHNV and CDR2 YYDKDF (reference sequence). The CDR3 spells CATSRGSGRVYGYTF. The DNA for the CDR3 is TGTGCCACCAGCAGAGGGTCGGGCAGGGTCTATGGCTACACCTTC.

This chain links TRBV7-2 with TRBJ1-1; D remains unclear. The CDR3 spans 15 residues. V gave up 5 bases and J gave up 8 bases, with 21 bases separating them. Germline CDR1 is SGHTA and CDR2 is FQGNSA. As DNA, the CDR3 is TGTGCCAGCAGCACCAGATACGACGGAGCTCGGGAAGCTTTCTTT. This sequence encodes CASSTRYDGAREAFF. The entire variable domain, with the rest obtained from reference TRBV7-2 and TRBJ1-1, is as follows: GAGVSQSPSNKVTEKGKDVELRCDPISGHTALYWYRQSLGQGLEFLIYFQGNSAPDKSGLPSDRFSAERTGGSVSTLTIQRTQQEDSAVYLCASSTRYDGAREAFFGQGTRLTVV.

This rearrangement joins TRBV13 to TRBJ2-7; 7 nucleotides agree with TRBD2. The junction had 0 bases not matched to a gene; V was cut back by 0 bases and J by 1 base. Looked up from germline, CDR1 is PRHDT and CDR2 is FYEKMQ (reference sequence). This CDR3 region has 14 residues. The chain's CDR3 is CASSLGGGSYEQYF. DNA for the CDR3: TGTGCCAGCAGCTTAGGGGGAGGGTCCTACGAGCAGTACTTC.

The chain is built from TRBV4-2 and TRBJ2-5; 12 bases map to TRBD2. The CDR3 sequence is 16 residues long. J was trimmed by 1 base and V by 4 bases; bases with no gene match: 4. Per germline, CDR1 LGHNA and CDR2 YNFKEQ. The CDR3, as DNA: TGTGCCAGCAGCCCTCGGACTAGCGGGGCCCAAGAGACCCAGTACTTC. It translates to CASSPRTSGAQETQYF.

This sequence joins TRBV7-2 and TRBJ2-2, with D uncertain. The CDR3 extends over 13 amino acids. The V end lost 1 base, the J end lost 7 bases, and 7 bases lay between the germline ends. Germline values: CDR1 SGHTA, CDR2 FQGNSA. CDR3 in amino acids: CASSLVGIGELFF. DNA for the CDR3: TGTGCCAGCAGCTTAGTGGGTATCGGGGAGCTGTTTTTT.